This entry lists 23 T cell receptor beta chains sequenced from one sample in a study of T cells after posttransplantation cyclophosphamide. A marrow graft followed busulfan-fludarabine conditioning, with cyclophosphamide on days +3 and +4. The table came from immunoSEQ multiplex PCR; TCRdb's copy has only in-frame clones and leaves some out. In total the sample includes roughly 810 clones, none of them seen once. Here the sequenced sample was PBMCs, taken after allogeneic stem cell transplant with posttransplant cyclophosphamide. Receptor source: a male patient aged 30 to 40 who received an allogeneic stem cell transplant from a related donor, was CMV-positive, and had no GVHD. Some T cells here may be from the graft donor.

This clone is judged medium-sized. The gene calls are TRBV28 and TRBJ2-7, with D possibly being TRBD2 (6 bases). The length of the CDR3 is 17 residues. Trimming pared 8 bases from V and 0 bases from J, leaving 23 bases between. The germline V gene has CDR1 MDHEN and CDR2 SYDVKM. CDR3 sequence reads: CASAPNLGRGSSYEQYF. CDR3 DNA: TGTGCCAGCGCCCCAAATTTGGGGCGGGGAAGCTCCTACGAGCAGTACTTC.

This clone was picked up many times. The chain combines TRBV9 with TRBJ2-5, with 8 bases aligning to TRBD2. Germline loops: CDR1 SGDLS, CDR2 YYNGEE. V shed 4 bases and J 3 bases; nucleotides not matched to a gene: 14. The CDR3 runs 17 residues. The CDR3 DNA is TGTGCCAGCAGCCTAGAGGGAACCCCGGGGGGGGAAGAGACCCAGTACTTC. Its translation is CASSLEGTPGGEETQYF.

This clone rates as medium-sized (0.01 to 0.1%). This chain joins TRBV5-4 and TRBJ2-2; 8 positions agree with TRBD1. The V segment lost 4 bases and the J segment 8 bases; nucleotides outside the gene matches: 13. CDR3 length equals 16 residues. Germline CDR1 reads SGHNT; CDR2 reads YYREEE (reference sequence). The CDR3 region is CASSQGAGEVLGELFF. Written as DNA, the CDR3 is TGTGCCAGCAGCCAGGGGGCAGGAGAGGTATTAGGGGAGCTGTTTTTT.

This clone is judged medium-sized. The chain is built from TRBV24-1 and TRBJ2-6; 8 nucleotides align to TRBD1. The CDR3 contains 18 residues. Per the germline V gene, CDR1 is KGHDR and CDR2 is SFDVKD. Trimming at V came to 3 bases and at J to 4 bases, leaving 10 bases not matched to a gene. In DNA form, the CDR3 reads TGTGCCACCAGTGATCCGCCGGGACAGGCGAAAGGGGCCAACGTCCTGACTTTC. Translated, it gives CATSDPPGQAKGANVLTF.

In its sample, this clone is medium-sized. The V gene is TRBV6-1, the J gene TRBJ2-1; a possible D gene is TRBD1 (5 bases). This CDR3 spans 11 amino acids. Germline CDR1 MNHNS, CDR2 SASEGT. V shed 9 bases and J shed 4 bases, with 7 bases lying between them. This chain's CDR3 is CASRQYNEQFF. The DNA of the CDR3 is TGTGCCAGTCGACAGTACAATGAGCAGTTCTTC.

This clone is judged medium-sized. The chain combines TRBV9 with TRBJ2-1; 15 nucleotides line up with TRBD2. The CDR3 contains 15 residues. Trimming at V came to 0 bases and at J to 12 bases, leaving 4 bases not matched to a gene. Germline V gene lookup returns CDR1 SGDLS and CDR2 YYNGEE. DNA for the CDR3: TGTGCCAGCAGCGTAGGGACTAGCGGGAGGGAGCGGCAGTTCTTC. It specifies CASSVGTSGRERQFF.

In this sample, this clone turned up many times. The CDR3 protein is CASSWQQASTDTQYF. The DNA for the CDR3 is TGCGCCAGCAGCTGGCAACAGGCTAGCACAGATACGCAGTATTTT. V usage is TRBV5-1 and J usage is TRBJ2-3; tentatively, D is TRBD1 (5 bases). V lost 3 bases to trimming and J lost 0 bases, with 11 bases between them. Looked up from germline, CDR1 is SGHRS and CDR2 is YFSETQ. This CDR3 region has 15 residues.

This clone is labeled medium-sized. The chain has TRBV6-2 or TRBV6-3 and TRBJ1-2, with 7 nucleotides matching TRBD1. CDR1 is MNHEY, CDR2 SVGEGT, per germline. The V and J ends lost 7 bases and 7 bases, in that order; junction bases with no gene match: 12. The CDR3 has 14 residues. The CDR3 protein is CASTIGTVHGGYTF. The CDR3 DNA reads TGTGCCAGCACCATCGGGACAGTTCACGGTGGCTACACCTTC.

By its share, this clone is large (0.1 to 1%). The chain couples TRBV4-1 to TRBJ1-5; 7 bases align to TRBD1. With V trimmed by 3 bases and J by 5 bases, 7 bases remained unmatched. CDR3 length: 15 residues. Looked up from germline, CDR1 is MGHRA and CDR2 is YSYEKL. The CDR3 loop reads CASSQTGIDDQPQHF. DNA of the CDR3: TGCGCCAGCAGCCAGACAGGGATAGACGATCAGCCCCAGCATTTT.

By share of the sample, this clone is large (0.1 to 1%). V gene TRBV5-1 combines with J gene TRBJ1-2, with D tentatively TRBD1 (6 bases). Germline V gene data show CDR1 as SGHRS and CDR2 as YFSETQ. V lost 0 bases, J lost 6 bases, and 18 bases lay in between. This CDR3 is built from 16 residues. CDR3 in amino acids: CASSLARGGLKDGYTF. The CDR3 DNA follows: TGCGCCAGCAGCTTGGCCCGAGGGGGTTTAAAAGATGGCTACACCTTC.

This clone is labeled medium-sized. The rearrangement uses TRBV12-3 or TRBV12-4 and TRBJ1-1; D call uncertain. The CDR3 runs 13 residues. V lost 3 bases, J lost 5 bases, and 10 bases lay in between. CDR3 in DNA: TGTGCCAGCAGTTTGTCACAATTGACTGAAGCTTTCTTT. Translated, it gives CASSLSQLTEAFF.

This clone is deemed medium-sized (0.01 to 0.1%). The CDR3 DNA sequence: TGTGCCAGTAGTATGATGGCGGGAGGTAGAGAGACCCAGTACTTC. Encoded protein: CASSMMAGGRETQYF. V and J are TRBV19 and TRBJ2-5; 8 positions match TRBD2. With V trimmed by 3 bases and J by 4 bases, 7 bases remained unmatched. CDR1 LNHDA and CDR2 SQIVND come from the germline V gene (reference sequence). The CDR3 spans 15 residues.

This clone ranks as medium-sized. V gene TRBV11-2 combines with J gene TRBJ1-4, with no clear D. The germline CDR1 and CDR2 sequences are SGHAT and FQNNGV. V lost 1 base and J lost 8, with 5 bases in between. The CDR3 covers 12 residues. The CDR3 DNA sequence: TGTGCCAGCAGCTTAGTTCCGGAAAAACTGTTTTTT. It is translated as CASSLVPEKLFF.

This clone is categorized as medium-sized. CDR3 residues: CASNGEANEQFF. The DNA for the CDR3 is TGTGCCAGCAACGGGGAGGCCAATGAGCAGTTCTTC. The genes are TRBV2 and TRBJ2-1; D may be TRBD2 (6 bases). Germline V gene lookup returns CDR1 SNHLY and CDR2 FYNNEI. The CDR3 runs 12 residues. V dropped 7 bases and J dropped 6 bases, with 10 bases sitting between them.

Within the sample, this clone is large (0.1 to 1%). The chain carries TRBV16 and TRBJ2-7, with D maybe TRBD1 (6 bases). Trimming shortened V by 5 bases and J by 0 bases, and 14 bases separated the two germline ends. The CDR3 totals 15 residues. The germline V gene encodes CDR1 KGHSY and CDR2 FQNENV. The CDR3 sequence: CASSSGHGPSYEQYF. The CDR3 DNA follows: TGTGCCAGCAGCTCGGGACACGGCCCCTCCTACGAGCAGTACTTC.

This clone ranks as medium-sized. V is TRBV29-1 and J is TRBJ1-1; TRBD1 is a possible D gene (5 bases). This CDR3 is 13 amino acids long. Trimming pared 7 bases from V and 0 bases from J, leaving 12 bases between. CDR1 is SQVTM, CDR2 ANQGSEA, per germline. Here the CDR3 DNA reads TGCAGCGGTGGGGGGGGGATGAACACTGAAGCTTTCTTT. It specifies CSGGGGMNTEAFF. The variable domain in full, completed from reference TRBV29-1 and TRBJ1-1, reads SAVISQKPSRDICQRGTSLTIQCQVDSQVTMMFWYRQQPGQSLTLIATANQGSEATYESGFVIDKFPISRPNLTFSTLTVSNMSPEDSSIYLCSGGGGMNTEAFFGQGTRLTVV.

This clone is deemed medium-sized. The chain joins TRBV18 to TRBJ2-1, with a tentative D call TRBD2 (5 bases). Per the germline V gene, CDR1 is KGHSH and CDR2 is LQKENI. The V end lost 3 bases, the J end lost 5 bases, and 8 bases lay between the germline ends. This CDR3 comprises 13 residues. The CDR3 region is CASSPAGNNEQFF. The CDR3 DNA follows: TGTGCCAGCTCACCTGCGGGTAACAATGAGCAGTTCTTC.

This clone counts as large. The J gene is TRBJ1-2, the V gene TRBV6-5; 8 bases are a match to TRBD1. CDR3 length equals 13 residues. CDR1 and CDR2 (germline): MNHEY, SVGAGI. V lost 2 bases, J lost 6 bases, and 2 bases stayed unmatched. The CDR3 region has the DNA TGTGCCAGCAGTTACACGGACAGGGATGGCTACACCTTC. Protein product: CASSYTDRDGYTF.

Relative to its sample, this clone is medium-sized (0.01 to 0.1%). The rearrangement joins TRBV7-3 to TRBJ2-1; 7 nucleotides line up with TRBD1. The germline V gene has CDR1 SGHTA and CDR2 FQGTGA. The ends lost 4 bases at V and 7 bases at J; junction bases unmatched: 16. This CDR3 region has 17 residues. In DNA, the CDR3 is TGTGCCAGCAGCTCTTTCCCCTCGACGACAGGGTGGAATGAGCAGTTCTTC. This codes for CASSSFPSTTGWNEQFF. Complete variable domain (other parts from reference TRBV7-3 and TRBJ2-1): GAGVSQTPSNKVTEKGKYVELRCDPISGHTALYWYRQSLGQGPEFLIYFQGTGAADDSGLPNDRFFAVRPEGSVSTLKIQRTERGDSAVYLCASSSFPSTTGWNEQFFGPGTRLTVL.

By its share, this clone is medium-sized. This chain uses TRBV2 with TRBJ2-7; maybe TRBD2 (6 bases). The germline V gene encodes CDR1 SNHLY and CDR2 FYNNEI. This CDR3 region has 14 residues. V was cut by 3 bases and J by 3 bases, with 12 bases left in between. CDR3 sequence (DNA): TGTGCCAGCAGTGACCCGGCGGGAAACTACGAGCAGTACTTC. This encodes CASSDPAGNYEQYF.

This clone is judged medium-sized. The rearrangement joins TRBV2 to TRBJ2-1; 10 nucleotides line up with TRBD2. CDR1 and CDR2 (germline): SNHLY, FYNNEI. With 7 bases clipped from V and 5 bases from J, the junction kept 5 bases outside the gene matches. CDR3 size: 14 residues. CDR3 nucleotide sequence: TGTGCCAGCATACCAGCGGGGGGGCACAATGAGCAGTTCTTC. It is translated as CASIPAGGHNEQFF. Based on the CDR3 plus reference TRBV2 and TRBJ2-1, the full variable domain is EPEVTQTPSHQVTQMGQEVILRCVPISNHLYFYWYRQILGQKVEFLVSFYNNEISEKSEIFDDQFSVERPDGSNFTLKIRSTKLEDSAMYFCASIPAGGHNEQFFGPGTRLTVL.

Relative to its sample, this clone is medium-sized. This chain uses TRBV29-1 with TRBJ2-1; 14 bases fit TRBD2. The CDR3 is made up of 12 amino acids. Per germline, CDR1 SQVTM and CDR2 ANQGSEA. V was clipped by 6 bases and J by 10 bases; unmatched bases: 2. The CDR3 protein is CSVRLAGGEQFF. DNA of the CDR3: TGCAGCGTGAGACTAGCGGGAGGGGAGCAGTTCTTC.

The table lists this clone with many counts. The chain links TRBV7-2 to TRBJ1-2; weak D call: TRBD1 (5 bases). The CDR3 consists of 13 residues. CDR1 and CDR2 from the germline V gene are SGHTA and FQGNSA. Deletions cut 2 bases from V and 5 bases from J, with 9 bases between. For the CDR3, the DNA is TGTGCCAGCAGCTTACAGGGATCATATGGCTACACCTTC. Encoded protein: CASSLQGSYGYTF.